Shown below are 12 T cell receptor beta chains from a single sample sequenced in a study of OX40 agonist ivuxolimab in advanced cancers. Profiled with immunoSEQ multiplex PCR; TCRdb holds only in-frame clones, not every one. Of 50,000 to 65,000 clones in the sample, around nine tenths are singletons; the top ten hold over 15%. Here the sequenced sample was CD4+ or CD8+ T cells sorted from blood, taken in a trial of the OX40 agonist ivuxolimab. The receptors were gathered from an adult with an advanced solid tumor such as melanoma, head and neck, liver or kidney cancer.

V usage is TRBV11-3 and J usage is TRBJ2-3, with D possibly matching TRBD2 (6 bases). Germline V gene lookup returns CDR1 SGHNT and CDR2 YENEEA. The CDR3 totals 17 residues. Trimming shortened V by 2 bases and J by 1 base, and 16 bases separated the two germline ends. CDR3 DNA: TGTGCCAGCAGCTTAATTAGTCGGGGGTGGGGCACAGATACGCAGTATTTT. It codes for CASSLISRGWGTDTQYF.

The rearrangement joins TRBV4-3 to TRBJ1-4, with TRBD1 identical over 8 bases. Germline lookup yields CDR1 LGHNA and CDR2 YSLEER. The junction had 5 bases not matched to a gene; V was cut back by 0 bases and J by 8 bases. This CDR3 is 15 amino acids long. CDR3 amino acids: CASSQEDRVGEKLFF. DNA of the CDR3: TGCGCCAGCAGCCAAGAGGACAGGGTCGGCGAAAAACTGTTTTTT.

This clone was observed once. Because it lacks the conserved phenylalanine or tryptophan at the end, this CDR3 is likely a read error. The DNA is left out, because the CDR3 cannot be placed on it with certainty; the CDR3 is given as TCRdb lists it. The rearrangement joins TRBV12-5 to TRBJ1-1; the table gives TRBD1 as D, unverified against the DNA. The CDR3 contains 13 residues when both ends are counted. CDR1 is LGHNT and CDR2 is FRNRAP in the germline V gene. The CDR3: CASGLEGATGPLS.

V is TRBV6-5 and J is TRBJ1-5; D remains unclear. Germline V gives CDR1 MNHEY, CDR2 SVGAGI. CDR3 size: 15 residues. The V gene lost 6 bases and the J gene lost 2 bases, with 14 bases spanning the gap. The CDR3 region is CASRAIGFGNQPQHF. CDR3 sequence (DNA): TGTGCCAGCAGGGCAATAGGCTTCGGCAATCAGCCCCAGCATTTT.

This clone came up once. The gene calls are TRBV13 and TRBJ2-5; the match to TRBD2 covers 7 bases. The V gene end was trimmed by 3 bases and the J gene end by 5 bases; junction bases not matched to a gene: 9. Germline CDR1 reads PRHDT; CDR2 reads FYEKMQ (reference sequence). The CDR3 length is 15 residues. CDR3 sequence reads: CASSFRAGVGETQYF. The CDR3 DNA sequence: TGTGCCAGCAGCTTCCGGGCGGGAGTCGGGGAGACCCAGTACTTC.

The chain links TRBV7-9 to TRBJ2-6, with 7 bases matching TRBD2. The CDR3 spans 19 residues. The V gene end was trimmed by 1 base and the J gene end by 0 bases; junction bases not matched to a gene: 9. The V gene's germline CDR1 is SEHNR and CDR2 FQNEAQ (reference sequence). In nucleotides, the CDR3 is TGTGCCAGCAGCTTAGTAGCAATCCTAGCGGTCTCTGGGGCCAACGTCCTGACTTTC. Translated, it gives CASSLVAILAVSGANVLTF.

The CDR3 is CASSLAGPNYEQYF. CDR3 bases: TGCGCCAGCAGCTTGGCCGGCCCGAACTACGAGCAGTACTTC. This chain connects TRBV5-1 to TRBJ2-7, with D unresolved. Trimming shortened V by 0 bases and J by 3 bases, and 10 bases separated the two germline ends. Germline V gives CDR1 SGHRS, CDR2 YFSETQ. This CDR3 region has 14 residues.

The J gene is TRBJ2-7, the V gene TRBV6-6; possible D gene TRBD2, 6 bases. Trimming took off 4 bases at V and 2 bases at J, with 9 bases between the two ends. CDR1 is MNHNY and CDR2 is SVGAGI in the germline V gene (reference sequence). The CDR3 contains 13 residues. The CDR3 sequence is CASSWDWAYEQYF. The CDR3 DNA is TGTGCCAGCAGTTGGGACTGGGCCTACGAGCAGTACTTC.

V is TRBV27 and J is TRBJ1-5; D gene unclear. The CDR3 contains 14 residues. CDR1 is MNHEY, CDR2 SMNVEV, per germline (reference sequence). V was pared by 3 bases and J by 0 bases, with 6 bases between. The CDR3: CASSFVGSNQPQHF. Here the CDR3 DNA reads TGTGCCAGCAGTTTTGTTGGTAGCAATCAGCCCCAGCATTTT.

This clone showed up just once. CDR3 nucleotide sequence: TGTGCCATCTATCCGACAGACGCGAACACCGGGGAGCTGTTTTTT. Its protein is CAIYPTDANTGELFF. This chain connects TRBV7-8 to TRBJ2-2; TRBD1 is a possible D gene (5 bases). This CDR3 is 15 amino acids long. Trimming shortened V by 10 bases and J by 0 bases, and 15 bases separated the two germline ends. CDR1 is SGHVS and CDR2 is FQNEAQ in the germline V gene.

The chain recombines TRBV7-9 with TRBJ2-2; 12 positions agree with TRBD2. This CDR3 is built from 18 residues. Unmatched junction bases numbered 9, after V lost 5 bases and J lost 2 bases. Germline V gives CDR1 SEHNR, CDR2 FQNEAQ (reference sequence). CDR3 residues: CASSPRTSGNRNTGELFF. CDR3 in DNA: TGTGCCAGCAGCCCCCGGACTAGCGGGAACAGAAACACCGGGGAGCTGTTTTTT.

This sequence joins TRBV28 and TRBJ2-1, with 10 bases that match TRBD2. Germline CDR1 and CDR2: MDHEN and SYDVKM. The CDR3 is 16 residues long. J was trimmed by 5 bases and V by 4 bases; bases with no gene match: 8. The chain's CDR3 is CASSSQRLAGDNEQFF. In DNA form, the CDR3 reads TGTGCCAGCAGTTCGCAAAGGCTAGCGGGGGACAATGAGCAGTTCTTC.